This T cell receptor (beta chain) was profiled in a study of siplizumab effects on memory and regulatory T cells. The study's findings and limits: Unstimulated naive T cells seemed to show more diversity than memory cells did, and they also seemed to be among the major contributors to the alloresponse.

Regarding this clone: The antigen is unknown.

The CDR3 sequence is 14 residues long. The junction had 4 bases not matched to a gene; V was cut back by 2 bases and J by 2 bases. From germline, CDR1 is SGHRS and CDR2 YFSETQ. Using immunoSEQ multiplex PCR, the repertoire was profiled, and TCRdb retains in-frame clones only, with some absent. The repertoire includes more than 90,000 clones, 80% to 95% of them detected once, and 12% sits in the top ten. Source material: non-Treg CD4+ T cells sorted from blood. The chain is built from TRBV5-1 and TRBJ2-7; 7 nucleotides align to TRBD1. The TCR sequence derives from a human donor in good health. CDR3 protein: CASSFGQATYEQYF. The CDR3 coding sequence is TGCGCCAGCAGCTTTGGACAGGCGACCTACGAGCAGTACTTC.